The 7 T cell receptor beta chains below all came from one sample that was sequenced in a study of Ad26.COV2.S vaccination and SARS-CoV-2 variants. Only in-frame clones appear in the TCRdb table, and some are missing; sequencing was by immunoSEQ multiplex PCR. This sample has around 300,000 clones, with 80% to 90% found just once. The treatment was: some 20 received Ad26.COV2.S at low or high dose, single or two shots; about 5 received placebo; per-sample allocation not given. Day 63 following the first vaccine or placebo injection was when the samples were taken. Sample: peripheral blood, taken in a trial of Ad26.COV2.S vaccine versus placebo. The receptors shown here come from a person between 18 and 59 years old who received the Ad26.COV2.S COVID-19 vaccine or a placebo.

In regard to this clone: A junction boundary mismatches the germline segment, possibly from a read error. The rearrangement joins TRBV7-7 to TRBJ2-5; D gene uncertain. The CDR3 is made up of 14 amino acids. Germline V lookup: CDR1 SSHAT, CDR2 FNYEAQ (reference sequence). This CDR3 reads CASSLDPVLGTQYF. The DNA of the CDR3 is TGTGCTAGCAGCTTAGATCCGGTACTCGGGACCCAGTACTTC.

The CDR3 nucleotides read TGTGCCAGTAGGTCCAGCCGACGGGCCTATGGCTACACCTTC. Amino acids: CASRSSRRAYGYTF. The gene calls are TRBV19 and TRBJ1-2; D gene ambiguous. Germline V gives CDR1 LNHDA, CDR2 SQIVND (reference sequence). The V end lost 6 bases, the J end lost 4 bases, and 15 bases lay between the germline ends. The CDR3 covers 14 residues.

This clone was counted only a few times. This chain links TRBV3-1 (or the pseudogene TRBV3-2) with TRBJ2-7; D possibly corresponds to TRBD2 (6 bases). Trimming took 1 base from V and 0 from J, leaving 10 bases between them. Germline V CDR1 and CDR2: LGHDT, YNNKEL (reference sequence). This CDR3 is built from 15 residues. The CDR3 bases are TGTGCCAGCAGCCAAGGCTGGGAGGACTCCTACGAGCAGTACTTC. It encodes CASSQGWEDSYEQYF.

The rearrangement joins TRBV4-1 to TRBJ2-5; 7 bases agree with TRBD1. CDR1 and CDR2 (germline): MGHRA, YSYEKL. This CDR3 has 14 amino acids. J gave up 2 bases and V 4 bases, and 4 bases lay outside the gene matches. CDR3 DNA sequence: TGCGCCAGCAGCCCCCGACAGGGTCAAGAGACCCAGTACTTC. Its protein product is CASSPRQGQETQYF.

The V call is TRBV7-2, the J call TRBJ2-3; D may be TRBD2 (6 bases). Deletions cut 5 bases from V and 1 base from J, with 19 bases between. CDR1 is SGHTA, CDR2 FQGNSA, per germline. The CDR3 length is 17 residues. CDR3 loop: CASSPQARETRTDTQYF. In DNA, the CDR3 is TGTGCCAGCAGCCCCCAGGCTCGGGAGACCCGCACAGATACGCAGTATTTT.

The chain links TRBV19 to TRBJ2-7; a weak D match, TRBD2 (6 bases). Trimming cost V 3 bases and J 1 base, with 19 bases left between them. CDR1 and CDR2 from the germline V gene are LNHDA and SQIVND (reference sequence). There are 17 residues in the CDR3. CDR3 coding DNA: TGTGCCAGTAGTATCAGAGCTCGGGAGTTAAGTTCCTACGAGCAGTACTTC. Translated, it gives CASSIRARELSSYEQYF.

This chain joins TRBV11-3 and TRBJ2-7; perhaps TRBD1 as D (5 bases). The CDR3 has 13 residues. Germline CDR1 and CDR2: SGHNT and YENEEA. With 4 bases removed from V and 3 bases from J, the gap between germline ends came to 10 bases. CDR3: CASSSHDSYEQYF. CDR3 bases: TGTGCCAGCAGCTCCCATGACAGCTACGAGCAGTACTTC.